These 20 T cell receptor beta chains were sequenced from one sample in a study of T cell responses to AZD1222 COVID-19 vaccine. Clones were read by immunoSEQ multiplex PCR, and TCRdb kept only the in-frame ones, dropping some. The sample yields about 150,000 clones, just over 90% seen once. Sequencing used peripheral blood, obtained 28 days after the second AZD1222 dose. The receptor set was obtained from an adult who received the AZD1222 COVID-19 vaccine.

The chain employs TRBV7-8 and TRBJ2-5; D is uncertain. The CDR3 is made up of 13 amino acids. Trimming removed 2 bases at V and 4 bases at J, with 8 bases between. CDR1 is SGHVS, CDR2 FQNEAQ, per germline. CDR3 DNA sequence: TGTGCCAGCAGCTTATTGGCTGGAGAGACCCAGTACTTC. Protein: CASSLLAGETQYF.

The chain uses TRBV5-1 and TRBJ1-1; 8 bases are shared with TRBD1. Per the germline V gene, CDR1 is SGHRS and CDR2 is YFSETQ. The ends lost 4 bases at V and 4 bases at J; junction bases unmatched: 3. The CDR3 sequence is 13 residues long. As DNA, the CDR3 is TGCGCCAGCAGCGGCGGACAGGGCACTGAAGCTTTCTTT. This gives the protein CASSGGQGTEAFF.

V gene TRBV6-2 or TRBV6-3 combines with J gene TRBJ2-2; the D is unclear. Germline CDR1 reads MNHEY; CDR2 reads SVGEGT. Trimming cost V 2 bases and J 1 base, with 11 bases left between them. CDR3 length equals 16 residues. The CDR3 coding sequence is TGTGCCAGCAGTTACCCATCCCTCCAGAACACCGGGGAGCTGTTTTTT. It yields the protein CASSYPSLQNTGELFF.

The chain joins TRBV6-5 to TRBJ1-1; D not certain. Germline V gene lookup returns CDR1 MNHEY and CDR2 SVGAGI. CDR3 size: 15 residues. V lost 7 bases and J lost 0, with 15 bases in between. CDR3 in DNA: TGTGCCAGCACCCCAGGCCACCTAATGAACACTGAAGCTTTCTTT. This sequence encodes CASTPGHLMNTEAFF.

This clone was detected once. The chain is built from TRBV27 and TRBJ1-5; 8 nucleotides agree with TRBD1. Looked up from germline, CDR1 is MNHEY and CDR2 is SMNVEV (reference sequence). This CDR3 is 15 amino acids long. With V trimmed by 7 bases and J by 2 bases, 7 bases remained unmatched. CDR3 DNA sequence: TGTGCCAGCAAAAATCGGACAGGGCGCAATCAGCCCCAGCATTTT. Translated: CASKNRTGRNQPQHF.

CDR3 loop: CATSKSGEGSYEQYF. CDR3 sequence (DNA): TGTGCCACCAGCAAGTCGGGGGAGGGGTCCTACGAGCAGTACTTC. The J gene is TRBJ2-7, the V gene TRBV15, with 7 bases that match TRBD2. The junction had 7 bases not matched to a gene; V was cut back by 4 bases and J by 1 base. Germline lookup yields CDR1 LNHNV and CDR2 YYDKDF (reference sequence). The CDR3 sequence is 15 residues long. The whole variable domain, remainder taken from reference TRBV15 and TRBJ2-7, is DAMVIQNPRYQVTQFGKPVTLSCSQTLNHNVMYWYQQKSSQAPKLLFHYYDKDFNNEADTPDNFQSRRPNTSFCFLDIRSPGLGDTAMYLCATSKSGEGSYEQYFGPGTRLTVT.

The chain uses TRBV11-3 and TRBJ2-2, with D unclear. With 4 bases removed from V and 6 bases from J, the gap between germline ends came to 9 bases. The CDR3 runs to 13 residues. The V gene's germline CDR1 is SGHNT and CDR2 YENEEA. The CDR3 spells CASSSFLAGELFF. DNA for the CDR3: TGTGCCAGCAGCTCATTCCTTGCCGGGGAGCTGTTTTTT.

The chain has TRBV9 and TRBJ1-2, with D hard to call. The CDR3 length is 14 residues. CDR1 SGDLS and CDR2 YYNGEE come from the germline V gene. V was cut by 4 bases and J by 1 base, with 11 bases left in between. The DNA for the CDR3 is TGTGCCAGCAGCCCGGATAGTTATAACTATGGCTACACCTTC. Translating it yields CASSPDSYNYGYTF.

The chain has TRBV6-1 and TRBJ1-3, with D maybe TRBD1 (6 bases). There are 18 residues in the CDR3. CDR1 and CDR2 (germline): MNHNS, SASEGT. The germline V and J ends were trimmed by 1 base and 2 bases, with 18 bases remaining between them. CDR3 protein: CASSEEKGQIYPGNTIYF. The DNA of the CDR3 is TGTGCCAGCAGTGAAGAAAAGGGACAAATCTATCCTGGAAACACCATATATTTT.

This CDR3 reads CASSYESFPPNGYTF. CDR3 sequence (DNA): TGTGCCAGCAGTTACGAGAGCTTTCCCCCGAATGGCTACACCTTC. V and J are TRBV6-5 and TRBJ1-2, with D uncertain. Germline lookup yields CDR1 MNHEY and CDR2 SVGAGI. There are 15 residues in the CDR3. Trimming shortened V by 2 bases and J by 6 bases, and 16 bases separated the two germline ends.

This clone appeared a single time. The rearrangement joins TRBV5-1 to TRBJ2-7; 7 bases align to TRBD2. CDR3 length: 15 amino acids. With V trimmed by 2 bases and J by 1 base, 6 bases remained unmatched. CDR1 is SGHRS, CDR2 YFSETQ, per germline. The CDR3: CASSLSGAPSYEQYF. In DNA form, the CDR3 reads TGCGCCAGCAGCTTAAGCGGGGCGCCATCCTACGAGCAGTACTTC.

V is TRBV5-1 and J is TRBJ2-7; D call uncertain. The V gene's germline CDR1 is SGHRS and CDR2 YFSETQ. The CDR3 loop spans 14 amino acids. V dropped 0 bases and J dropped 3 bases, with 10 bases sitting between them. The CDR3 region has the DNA TGCGCCAGCAGCTTGGAACGGAACCTCTACGAGCAGTACTTC. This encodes CASSLERNLYEQYF. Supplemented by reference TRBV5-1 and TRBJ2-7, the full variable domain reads KAGVTQTPRYLIKTRGQQVTLSCSPISGHRSVSWYQQTPGQGLQFLFEYFSETQRNKGNFPGRFSGRQFSNSRSEMNVSTLELGDSALYLCASSLERNLYEQYFGPGTRLTVT.

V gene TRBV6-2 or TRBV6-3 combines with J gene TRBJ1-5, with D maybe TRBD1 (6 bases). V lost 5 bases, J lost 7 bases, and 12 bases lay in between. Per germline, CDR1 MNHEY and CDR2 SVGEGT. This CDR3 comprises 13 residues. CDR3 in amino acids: CASSSNRAQPQHF. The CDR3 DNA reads TGTGCCAGCAGTAGCAACAGGGCCCAGCCCCAGCATTTT.

The CDR3 loop reads CASSPFTSWDTQYF. CDR3 in DNA: TGTGCCAGCAGTCCCTTTACCAGCTGGGATACGCAGTATTTT. The chain joins TRBV27 to TRBJ2-3, with D unclear. The CDR3 has 14 amino acids. Germline CDR1 and CDR2: MNHEY and SMNVEV (reference sequence). Trimming shortened V by 5 bases and J by 6 bases, and 15 bases separated the two germline ends.

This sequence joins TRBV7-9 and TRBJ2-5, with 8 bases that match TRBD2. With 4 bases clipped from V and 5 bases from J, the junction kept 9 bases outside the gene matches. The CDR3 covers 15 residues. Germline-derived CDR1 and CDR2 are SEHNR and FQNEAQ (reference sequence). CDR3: CASSSVAGMGETQYF. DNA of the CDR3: TGTGCCAGCAGCTCGGTAGCGGGGATGGGGGAGACCCAGTACTTC.

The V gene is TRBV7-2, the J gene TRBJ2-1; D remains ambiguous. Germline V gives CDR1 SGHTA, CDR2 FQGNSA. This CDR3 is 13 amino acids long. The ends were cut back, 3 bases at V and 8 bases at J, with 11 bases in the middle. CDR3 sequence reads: CASSFFSLDEQFF. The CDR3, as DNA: TGTGCCAGCAGCTTCTTTTCTCTGGATGAGCAGTTCTTC.

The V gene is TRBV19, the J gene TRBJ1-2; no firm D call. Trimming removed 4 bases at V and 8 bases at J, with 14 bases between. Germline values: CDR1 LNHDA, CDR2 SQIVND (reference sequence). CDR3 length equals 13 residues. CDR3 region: CASSSTQLRGYTF. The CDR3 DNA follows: TGTGCCAGTAGTAGTACCCAGCTACGGGGCTACACCTTC.

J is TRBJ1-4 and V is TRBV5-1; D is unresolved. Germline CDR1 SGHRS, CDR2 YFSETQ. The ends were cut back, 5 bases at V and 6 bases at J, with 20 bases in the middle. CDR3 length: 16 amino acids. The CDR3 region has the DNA TGCGCCAGCAGTCCTTATTCCGTGGCCCTGCATGAAAAACTGTTTTTT. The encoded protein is CASSPYSVALHEKLFF.

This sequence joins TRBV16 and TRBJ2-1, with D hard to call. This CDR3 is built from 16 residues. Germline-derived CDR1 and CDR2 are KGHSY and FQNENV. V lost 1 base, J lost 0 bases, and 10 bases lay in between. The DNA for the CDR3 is TGTGCCAGCAGCCAATGGGTGGCTGACTCCTACAATGAGCAGTTCTTC. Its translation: CASSQWVADSYNEQFF.

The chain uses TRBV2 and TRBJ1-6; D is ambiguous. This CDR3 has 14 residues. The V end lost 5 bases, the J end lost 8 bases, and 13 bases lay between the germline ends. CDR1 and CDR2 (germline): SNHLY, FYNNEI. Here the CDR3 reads CASSWDPVDSPLHF. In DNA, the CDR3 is TGTGCCAGCAGTTGGGATCCAGTAGATTCACCCCTCCACTTT.